This entry is about one T cell receptor (beta chain). Sequencing used immunoSEQ multiplex PCR; TCRdb keeps in-frame clones, though not all of them. The sample includes some 80,000 clones, roughly 94% of them seen just once. The CDR3 consists of 16 residues. The V gene lost 4 bases and the J gene lost 4 bases, with 19 bases spanning the gap. Germline V CDR1 and CDR2: SGHTA, FQGNSA. This entry is derived from a study of technical replicates of blood from a handful of donors. This receptor was taken from a human donor in good health. V is TRBV7-2 and J is TRBJ2-5; possibly TRBD1 for D (6 bases). The sequencing sample was made of T cells isolated from PBMCs. The CDR3 region has the DNA TGTGCCAGCAGCTCCCCTCGCAGGGGTGCACTAGAGACCCAGTACTTC. Its protein product is CASSSPRRGALETQYF.